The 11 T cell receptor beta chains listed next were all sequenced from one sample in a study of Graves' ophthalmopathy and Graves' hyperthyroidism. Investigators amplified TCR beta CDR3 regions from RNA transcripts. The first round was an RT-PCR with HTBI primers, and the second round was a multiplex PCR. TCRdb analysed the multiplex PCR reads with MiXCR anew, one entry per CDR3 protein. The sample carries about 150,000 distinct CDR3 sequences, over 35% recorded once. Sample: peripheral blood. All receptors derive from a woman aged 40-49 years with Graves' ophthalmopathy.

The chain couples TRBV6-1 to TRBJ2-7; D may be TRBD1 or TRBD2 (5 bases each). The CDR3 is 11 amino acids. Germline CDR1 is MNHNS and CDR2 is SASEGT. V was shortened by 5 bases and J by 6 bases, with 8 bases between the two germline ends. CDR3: CASSPGTEQYF. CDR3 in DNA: TGTGCCAGCAGTCCCGGGACCGAGCAGTACTTC.

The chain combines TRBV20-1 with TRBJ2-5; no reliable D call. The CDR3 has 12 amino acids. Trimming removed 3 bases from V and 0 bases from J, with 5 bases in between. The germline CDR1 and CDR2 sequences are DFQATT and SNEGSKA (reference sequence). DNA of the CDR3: TGCAGTGCTAGTCCATACCAAGAGACCCAGTACTTC. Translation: CSASPYQETQYF.

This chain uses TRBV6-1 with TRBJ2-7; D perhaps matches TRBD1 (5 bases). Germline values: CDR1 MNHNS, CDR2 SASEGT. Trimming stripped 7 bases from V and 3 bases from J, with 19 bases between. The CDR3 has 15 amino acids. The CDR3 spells CASTGDGQGSYEQYF. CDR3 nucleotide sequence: TGTGCCAGCACCGGCGATGGGCAGGGCAGCTACGAGCAGTACTTC.

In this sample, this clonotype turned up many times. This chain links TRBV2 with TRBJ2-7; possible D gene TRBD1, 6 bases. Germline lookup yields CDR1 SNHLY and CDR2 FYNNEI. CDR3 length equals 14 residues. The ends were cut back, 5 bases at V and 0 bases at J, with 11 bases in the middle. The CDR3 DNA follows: TGTGCCAGCAGTTTACAGGGTATCTCCTACGAGCAGTACTTC. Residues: CASSLQGISYEQYF.

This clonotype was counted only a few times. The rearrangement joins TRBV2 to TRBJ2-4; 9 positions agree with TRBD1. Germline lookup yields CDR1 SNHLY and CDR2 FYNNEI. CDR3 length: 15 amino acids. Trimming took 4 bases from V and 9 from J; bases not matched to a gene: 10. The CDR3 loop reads CASSATQGAYGIQYF. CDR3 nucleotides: TGTGCCAGCAGTGCAACACAGGGGGCGTACGGCATTCAGTACTTC.

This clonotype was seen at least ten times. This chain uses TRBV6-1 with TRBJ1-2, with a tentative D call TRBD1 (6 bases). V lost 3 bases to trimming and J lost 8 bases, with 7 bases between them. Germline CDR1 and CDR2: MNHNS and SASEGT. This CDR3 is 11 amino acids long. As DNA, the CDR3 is TGTGCCAGCAGTGACAGGGGAGGCTACACCTTC. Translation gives CASSDRGGYTF.

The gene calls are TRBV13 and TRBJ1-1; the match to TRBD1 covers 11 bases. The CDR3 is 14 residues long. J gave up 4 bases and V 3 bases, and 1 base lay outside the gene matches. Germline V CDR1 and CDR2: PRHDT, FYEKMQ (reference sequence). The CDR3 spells CASSLDRGPTEAFF. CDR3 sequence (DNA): TGTGCCAGCAGCTTGGACAGGGGGCCCACTGAAGCTTTCTTT.

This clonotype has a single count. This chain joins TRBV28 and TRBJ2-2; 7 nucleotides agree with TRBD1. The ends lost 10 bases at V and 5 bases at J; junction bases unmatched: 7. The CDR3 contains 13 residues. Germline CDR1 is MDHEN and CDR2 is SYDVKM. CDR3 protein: CATQKGATGELFF. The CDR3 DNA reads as TGTGCCACCCAGAAGGGGGCTACCGGGGAGCTGTTTTTT.

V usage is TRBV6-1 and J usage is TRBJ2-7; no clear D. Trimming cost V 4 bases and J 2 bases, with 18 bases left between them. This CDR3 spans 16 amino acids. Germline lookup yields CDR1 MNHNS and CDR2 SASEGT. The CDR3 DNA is TGTGCCAGCAGTGGGCCCCAGACCCGCGGCACCTACGAGCAGTACTTC. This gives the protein CASSGPQTRGTYEQYF.

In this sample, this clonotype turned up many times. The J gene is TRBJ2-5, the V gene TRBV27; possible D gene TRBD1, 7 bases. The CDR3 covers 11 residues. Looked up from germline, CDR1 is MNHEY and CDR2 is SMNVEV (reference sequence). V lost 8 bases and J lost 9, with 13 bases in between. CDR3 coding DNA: TGTGCCAGCGTCAGGGGGGAGGCCCAGTACTTC. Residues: CASVRGEAQYF.

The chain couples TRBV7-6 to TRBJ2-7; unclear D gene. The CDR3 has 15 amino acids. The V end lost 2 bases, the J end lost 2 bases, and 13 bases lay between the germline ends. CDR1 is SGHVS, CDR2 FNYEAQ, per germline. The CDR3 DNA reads TGTGCCAGCAGCTTATTCTCCTCTACGACCTACGAGCAGTACTTC. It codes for CASSLFSSTTYEQYF.